What follows are 4 T cell receptor beta chains derived from one specimen sequenced in a study of T cell changes during pregnancy in multiple sclerosis (dated by TCRdb to between 2019 and 2020). Library construction relied on the immunoSEQ multiplex PCR assay. TCRdb's version of the immuneACCESS table is confined to in-frame rearrangements and falls short of the full clone set. An unresolved V gene accounts for under half of the shortfall where checked; the remainder is of unknown origin. This sample is represented by over 9,000 clones; more than 80% of them were singletons. In total, the top ten clones hold around 17% of the sample. The sample was CD8+ T cells from peripheral blood mononuclear cells, taken in the third trimester of pregnancy. All receptors come from a female donor in good health, enrolled as a control in a pregnancy study.

The chain employs TRBV27 and TRBJ2-7; 8 nucleotides agree with TRBD1. V shed 3 bases and J 6 bases; nucleotides not matched to a gene: 7. Germline assignment: CDR1 MNHEY and CDR2 SMNVEV (reference sequence). The CDR3 spans 14 residues. The CDR3 nucleotides read TGTGCCAGCAGTTTCGGGCAGGGGGCATCCGAGCAGTACTTC. It codes for CASSFGQGASEQYF.

This chain links TRBV15 with TRBJ2-3; weak D call: TRBD2 (5 bases). Germline assignment: CDR1 LNHNV and CDR2 YYDKDF (reference sequence). The CDR3 runs 14 residues. V shed 6 bases and J shed 6 bases, with 16 bases lying between them. The CDR3 loop is CATRMGDIGDTQYF. The CDR3 coding sequence is TGTGCCACCAGGATGGGAGACATCGGGGATACGCAGTATTTT.

The genes are TRBV27 and TRBJ2-7, with a possible D match to TRBD2 (6 bases). Per the germline V gene, CDR1 is MNHEY and CDR2 is SMNVEV (reference sequence). V shed 0 bases and J shed 4 bases, with 13 bases lying between them. There are 15 residues in the CDR3. Written as DNA, the CDR3 is TGTGCCAGCAGTTTATCTACTAGCCGGAATTACGAGCAGTACTTC. It is translated as CASSLSTSRNYEQYF.

This clone was recorded once. The rearrangement uses TRBV2 and TRBJ2-1; TRBD1 aligns across 10 bases. CDR3 length: 17 residues. With 5 bases clipped from V and 1 base from J, the junction kept 8 bases outside the gene matches. Germline V lookup: CDR1 SNHLY, CDR2 FYNNEI. This chain's CDR3 is CASSTPRDRGSYNEQFF. The CDR3 DNA reads TGTGCCAGCAGTACCCCGCGGGACAGGGGATCCTACAATGAGCAGTTCTTC.